These 22 T cell receptor beta chains share one sample of origin, sequenced in a study of blood T cell repertoires in COVID-19. The data were produced by immunoSEQ multiplex PCR, yet TCRdb's version contains in-frame clones alone and is incomplete. The sample has approximately 240,000 clones; around four fifths are singletons. What was sequenced was peripheral blood. The receptors stem from a woman of 80 years or more with active or convalescent COVID-19.

DNA of the CDR3: TGTGCCACCAGCGAACGCCAGGGCTTTGGAAACACCATATATTTT. Translating it yields CATSERQGFGNTIYF. The V call is TRBV15, the J call TRBJ1-3; weak D call: TRBD1 (5 bases). Germline loops: CDR1 LNHNV, CDR2 YYDKDF (reference sequence). The CDR3 length is 15 residues. V was cut by 5 bases and J by 3 bases, with 14 bases left in between.

The chain couples TRBV7-3 to TRBJ2-3; 8 nucleotides match TRBD2. The CDR3 runs to 14 residues. Germline trimming cut 2 bases from V and 4 bases from J; bases unmatched to any gene: 2. In germline, CDR1 is SGHTA, CDR2 FQGTGA. The CDR3 DNA reads as TGTGCCAGCAGCTTACTAGCGGGCCCAGATACGCAGTATTTT. As protein: CASSLLAGPDTQYF.

The V and J genes are TRBV29-1 and TRBJ2-1; 9 positions agree with TRBD2. Losses at the gene ends were 2 bases for V and 5 bases for J; bases not matched to a gene: 7. This CDR3 has 15 residues. Germline assignment: CDR1 SQVTM and CDR2 ANQGSEA. Here the CDR3 reads CSVEPLAGYDNEQFF. CDR3 in DNA: TGCAGCGTTGAACCCCTAGCGGGGTACGACAATGAGCAGTTCTTC.

This rearrangement joins TRBV19 to TRBJ1-2; possible D gene TRBD1, 6 bases. V was shortened by 2 bases and J by 4 bases, with 14 bases between the two germline ends. Germline CDR1 and CDR2: LNHDA and SQIVND (reference sequence). The CDR3 totals 15 residues. CDR3 amino acids: CASSINRVNGYGYTF. The CDR3 nucleotides read TGTGCCAGTAGTATAAACAGGGTAAACGGCTATGGCTACACCTTC.

The chain carries TRBV29-1 and TRBJ1-4, with D possibly matching TRBD1 (5 bases). V lost 7 bases to trimming and J lost 8 bases, with 20 bases between them. The CDR3 totals 14 residues. Per the germline V gene, CDR1 is SQVTM and CDR2 is ANQGSEA. The CDR3 loop is CSAAGPPVGEKLFF. In DNA form, the CDR3 reads TGCAGCGCCGCGGGACCTCCCGTAGGGGAAAAACTGTTTTTT.

This rearrangement joins TRBV6-5 to TRBJ1-6; possible D gene TRBD1, 6 bases. Looked up from germline, CDR1 is MNHEY and CDR2 is SVGAGI. The germline V and J ends were trimmed by 2 bases and 7 bases, with 15 bases remaining between them. CDR3 length equals 16 residues. The CDR3 nucleotides are TGTGCCAGCAGTTACGGGGGGGCAGGAGGCAATTCACCCCTCCACTTT. Translated, it gives CASSYGGAGGNSPLHF.

The chain combines TRBV28 with TRBJ1-1; D ambiguous. The CDR3 totals 12 residues. The germline V gene has CDR1 MDHEN and CDR2 SYDVKM. V was shortened by 1 base and J by 3 bases, with 3 bases between the two germline ends. The CDR3 loop reads CASSLSDTEAFF. The CDR3 region has the DNA TGTGCCAGCAGTTTATCGGACACTGAAGCTTTCTTT.

This rearrangement joins TRBV7-2 to TRBJ2-7; 9 bases match TRBD1. Germline V gives CDR1 SGHTA, CDR2 FQGNSA. The CDR3 is made up of 14 amino acids. V lost 2 bases to trimming and J lost 12 bases; unmatched junction nucleotides: 11. The CDR3 loop reads CASSLKGQGDSRYF. The DNA of the CDR3 is TGTGCCAGCAGCTTAAAGGGACAGGGCGACAGTCGGTACTTC.

The chain is built from TRBV4-1 and TRBJ1-5; no clear D. In germline, CDR1 is MGHRA, CDR2 YSYEKL. This CDR3 is built from 17 residues. V shed 1 base and J shed 0 bases, with 13 bases lying between them. The CDR3 reads CASSQVTGQFSNQPQHF. CDR3 sequence (DNA): TGCGCCAGCAGCCAAGTTACTGGGCAGTTTAGCAATCAGCCCCAGCATTTT.

Notes on this clone: Distinct nucleotide sequences in the sample also encode this CDR3. This chain uses TRBV5-1 with TRBJ2-7; a possible D gene is TRBD1 (6 bases). This CDR3 region has 15 residues. Trimming left V 1 base short and J 1 base short, with 12 bases between. CDR1 and CDR2 (germline): SGHRS, YFSETQ. DNA of the CDR3: TGCGCCAGCAGCTTGACAGGGTCGTTATCCTACGAGCAGTACTTC. It codes for CASSLTGSLSYEQYF. Full variable domain (outside the CDR3, taken from reference TRBV5-1 and TRBJ2-7): KAGVTQTPRYLIKTRGQQVTLSCSPISGHRSVSWYQQTPGQGLQFLFEYFSETQRNKGNFPGRFSGRQFSNSRSEMNVSTLELGDSALYLCASSLTGSLSYEQYFGPGTRLTVT.

This chain uses TRBV20-1 with TRBJ2-7; 7 positions agree with TRBD2. The CDR3 sequence is 11 residues long. V shed 5 bases and J 4 bases; nucleotides not matched to a gene: 2. The V gene's germline CDR1 is DFQATT and CDR2 SNEGSKA (reference sequence). Here the CDR3 reads CSAGGGYEQYF. The DNA for the CDR3 is TGCAGTGCTGGGGGGGGGTACGAGCAGTACTTC.

This clone was seen just once. The rearrangement joins TRBV4-3 to TRBJ2-3; 11 bases map to TRBD1. This CDR3 is 15 amino acids long. V was clipped by 1 base and J by 7 bases; unmatched bases: 4. The V gene's germline CDR1 is LGHNA and CDR2 YSLEER. This CDR3 reads CASSQGDRGIHTQYF. Written as DNA, the CDR3 is TGCGCCAGCAGCCAAGGGGACAGGGGGATCCATACGCAGTATTTT.

The CDR3 region has the DNA TGTGCCAGCAGCTTGGTGTTACAGGGGGGAAATGAGCAGTTCTTC. Translating it yields CASSLVLQGGNEQFF. This rearrangement joins TRBV5-4 to TRBJ2-1; 8 bases map to TRBD1. The ends lost 0 bases at V and 7 bases at J; junction bases unmatched: 6. Germline assignment: CDR1 SGHNT and CDR2 YYREEE (reference sequence). The CDR3 sequence is 15 residues long.

This chain joins TRBV7-2 and TRBJ1-4; unclear D gene. V shed 3 bases and J shed 0 bases, with 11 bases lying between them. CDR1 is SGHTA and CDR2 is FQGNSA in the germline V gene. This CDR3 spans 16 amino acids. CDR3 region: CASSFLGDATNEKLFF. DNA for the CDR3: TGTGCCAGCAGCTTCCTCGGGGATGCAACTAATGAAAAACTGTTTTTT. Based on the CDR3 plus reference TRBV7-2 and TRBJ1-4, the full variable domain is GAGVSQSPSNKVTEKGKDVELRCDPISGHTALYWYRQSLGQGLEFLIYFQGNSAPDKSGLPSDRFSAERTGGSVSTLTIQRTQQEDSAVYLCASSFLGDATNEKLFFGSGTQLSVL.

This chain connects TRBV19 to TRBJ1-3; the match to TRBD1 covers 7 bases. The CDR3 extends over 16 amino acids. V shed 4 bases, J shed 0 bases, and the junction held 6 bases outside the gene matches. Germline V CDR1 and CDR2: LNHDA, SQIVND (reference sequence). The CDR3 here is CASSRQGLLSGNTIYF. CDR3 DNA sequence: TGTGCCAGTAGTAGACAGGGCCTCCTCTCTGGAAACACCATATATTTT.

This sequence joins TRBV13 and TRBJ2-5; D perhaps matches TRBD1 (5 bases). Trimming took off 3 bases at V and 1 base at J, with 9 bases between the two ends. The germline V gene has CDR1 PRHDT and CDR2 FYEKMQ (reference sequence). The CDR3 loop spans 14 amino acids. The chain's CDR3 is CASSLGTGQETQYF. DNA of the CDR3: TGTGCCAGCAGCTTGGGAACAGGCCAAGAGACCCAGTACTTC. Together with reference TRBV13 and TRBJ2-5, the CDR3 gives the full variable domain: AAGVIQSPRHLIKEKRETATLKCYPIPRHDTVYWYQQGPGQDPQFLISFYEKMQSDKGSIPDRFSAQQFSDYHSELNMSSLELGDSALYFCASSLGTGQETQYFGPGTRLLVL.

The V gene is TRBV24-1, the J gene TRBJ2-1, with 9 bases lining up with TRBD1. The germline V gene encodes CDR1 KGHDR and CDR2 SFDVKD. The CDR3 is 16 residues long. The trim removed 10 bases at V and 6 bases at J, leaving 15 bases unmatched. In nucleotides, the CDR3 is TGTGCCACAACCCCCCCACCGGGACAGGGCGGCAATGAGCAGTTCTTC. Its protein product is CATTPPPGQGGNEQFF.

The rearrangement links TRBV11-3 to TRBJ2-1; 10 nucleotides align to TRBD2. The germline V gene encodes CDR1 SGHNT and CDR2 YENEEA. Trimming removed 5 bases from V and 0 bases from J; junction bases left unmatched: 13. The length of the CDR3 is 19 residues. The CDR3 here is CASSDTYILAGVSYNEQFF. CDR3 bases: TGTGCCAGCAGCGATACATACATTCTAGCGGGGGTCTCCTACAATGAGCAGTTCTTC.

This clone was observed once. For the CDR3, the DNA is TGTGCCAGCAGCTTGCTAGCGGGAGTATACAATGAGCAGTTCTTC. It encodes CASSLLAGVYNEQFF. V is TRBV7-9 and J is TRBJ2-1; 10 bases line up with TRBD2. The CDR3 length is 15 residues. Trimming took 3 bases from V and 4 from J; bases not matched to a gene: 3. Per the germline V gene, CDR1 is SEHNR and CDR2 is FQNEAQ (reference sequence).

This rearrangement joins TRBV20-1 to TRBJ1-1; 7 nucleotides align to TRBD1. In germline, CDR1 is DFQATT, CDR2 SNEGSKA (reference sequence). V lost 5 bases and J lost 5; bases outside the gene matches: 2. The CDR3 runs 11 residues. CDR3 sequence (DNA): TGCAGTGCTCGACAGGGTACTGAAGCTTTCTTT. Amino acids: CSARQGTEAFF.

This chain links TRBV6-5 with TRBJ1-4; possible D gene TRBD1, 6 bases. V lost 5 bases, J lost 6 bases, and 10 bases lay in between. The V gene's germline CDR1 is MNHEY and CDR2 SVGAGI. The CDR3 runs to 13 residues. CDR3 sequence (DNA): TGTGCCAGCAGTAACAGGGTGTATGAAAAACTGTTTTTT. Translation: CASSNRVYEKLFF.

The rearrangement links TRBV6-6 to TRBJ2-3, with D possibly being TRBD1 (5 bases). CDR1 is MNHNY, CDR2 SVGAGI, per germline (reference sequence). The CDR3 runs 15 residues. Trimming took 5 bases from V and 2 from J, leaving 14 bases between them. CDR3 region: CASSPIDRTTDTQYF. The CDR3 coding sequence is TGTGCCAGCAGTCCTATAGACAGAACCACAGATACGCAGTATTTT.